Sequencing of this T cell receptor (beta chain) was carried out in a study of glioma-infiltrating T cells (dated by TCRdb to about 2016). About the full investigation: Glioma tissue, non-neoplastic brain tissue and matched peripheral blood mononuclear cells were used as sources from which TCR alpha- and beta-chain repertoires were sequenced. To measure divergence between tissue and blood T-cell populations, each tissue-infiltrating repertoire was compared with the peripheral blood repertoire of the same patient. The paired cohort was made up of three low-grade glioma patients, fewer than 10 primary glioblastoma patients and three non-glioma patients who contributed non-neoplastic brain tissue. Summary of the overall study and its limitations: VJ-independent divergence between tissue and blood was found to be below expectation in non-neoplastic patients but above expectation in all gliomas, particularly low-grade gliomas. The group comparisons were based on small numbers of patients: three non-neoplastic, three low-grade glioma and eight glioblastoma patients. Tissue and blood shared very few CDR3 sequences, a result attributed to high CDR3 diversity and limited sampling.

The iRepertoire nested amplicon-rescue multiplex PCR (arm-PCR) platform was used to amplify TCR alpha and beta CDR3 regions from RNA. For one-step reverse transcription and amplification, about 100-450 ng of tissue mRNA or PBMC total RNA was used as input. Following bead purification, Illumina adapters were added by a secondary multiplex PCR, and libraries between 200 and 400 bp were gel-purified. Libraries carried internal 6-nucleotide barcodes used for demultiplexing. Sequencing of libraries was performed on an Illumina MiSeq with 2x220 or 2x250 nucleotide paired-end reads. On the authors' methods: FLASH 1.2.11 was used to merge paired reads, and BWA-MEM then aligned the reads to the GRCh37 human genome before TRA and TRB reads were extracted. An IMGT-derived reference of cassette sequences and CDR3 motifs, with pseudogenes included, was used for V and J assignment. Three-frame translation of reads was performed, and productive CDR3s were defined as those with a C...FGXG motif and no stop codons. A clonotype was defined as a unique combination of a V-J cassette pair and a CDR3 amino acid sequence. Filtering of reads was based on Hamming distance, with the threshold set by the sequence error rate of each sample in mapped regions. Clones were called with MiXCR by TCRdb after fastp trimmed the public reads at Q25, and only in-frame beta chains were retained. Each CDR3 protein appears once, grouped with its most common genes and DNA. TCRdb assigned the V and J calls; the authors' analysis was not used. Present in this sample are about 210,000 distinct CDR3 sequences, 25% to 35% of which were seen just once. The ten largest make up roughly 21% of the sample.

Based on the germline V gene, the CDR1 and CDR2 sequences are MDHEN and SYDVKM. The CDR3 covers 17 residues, taking in both the cysteine and the phenylalanine. The DNA shown is the 51-base CDR3, in frame from base 1. V is cut by 5 bases and J by 0 bases, and the space between the germline ends is 14 bases. Points on this clonotype: Its antigen has not been determined. Base qualities are not provided; no much larger clone lies one nucleotide away.

Material for sequencing was glioma tissue, nonneoplastic brain tissue, or PBMCs (not recorded which). The rearrangement joined TRBV28 to TRBJ2-6, with a tentative D gene TRBD2 over 5 matching bases. The receptor comes from a human donor with low-grade glioma or glioblastoma, undergoing nonglioma brain surgery, or in good health (not recorded which). The CDR3 protein sequence reads: CASSPPGRGSGANVLTF. The nucleotide sequence reads as follows: TGTGCCAGCAGTCCCCCGGGCCGGGGCTCTGGGGCCAACGTCCTGACTTTC.